This T cell receptor (beta chain) was identified in a study of shared clonotypes between healthy human individuals. Points from the study as a whole: Only blood underwent sampling, and tissue repertoires likely differ.

Sequencing used immunoSEQ multiplex PCR; TCRdb keeps in-frame clones, though not all of them. Found here are 550,000 to 750,000 clones, around 95% of them singletons; the top ten hold 0.11%. In the naive CD8 group, cells lacked CD45RO and were positively selected for CCR7, so terminally differentiated effector memory CD45RA+ cells were left out. Comment on this clone: No antigen is known for it.

This CDR3 comprises 11 residues. The germline V and J ends were trimmed by 3 bases and 8 bases, with 8 bases remaining between them. Germline CDR1 reads SGHNT; CDR2 reads YYREEE (reference sequence). The chain combines TRBV5-4 with TRBJ1-1; possibly TRBD1 for D (5 bases). Sequencing input: naive CD8+ T cells sorted from blood. The clonotype comes from a woman aged 25 to 39 in good health. CDR3 in DNA: TGTGCCAGCAGCTGGGGCAGAGAAGCTTTCTTT. It translates to CASSWGREAFF.